Each of the 6 T cell receptor beta chains below was sequenced from the same sample in a study of cytomegalovirus exposure and HLA in healthy donors. PCR amplification relied on 60 Vbeta primers (plus 13 Jbeta primers). The repertoire was sequenced with immunoSEQ multiplex PCR; TCRdb's copy has only in-frame clones and lacks some. The sample gives over 55,000 clones, about two thirds of which show up once; about 7.6% is in the top ten. Material for sequencing was PBMCs. The receptors come from a man in his forties or fifties in good health and CMV-seropositive.

The table lists this clone with a few counts. The chain links TRBV27 to TRBJ2-5; no firm D call. V lost 5 bases and J lost 3, with 16 bases in between. The germline gives CDR1 MNHEY, CDR2 SMNVEV (reference sequence). This CDR3 contains 15 residues. The DNA for the CDR3 is TGTGCCAGCAGTCCATTCTACTCCAAAAAAGAGACCCAGTACTTC. Its translation: CASSPFYSKKETQYF.

This clone was seen more than once but under ten times. The V gene is TRBV4-3, the J gene TRBJ1-2, with TRBD1 matching 8 bases. This CDR3 has 15 residues. Per germline, CDR1 LGHNA and CDR2 YSLEER. The V gene end was trimmed by 2 bases and the J gene end by 2 bases; junction bases not matched to a gene: 4. The CDR3 protein is CASSQLTGVNYGYTF. CDR3 sequence (DNA): TGCGCCAGCAGCCAACTGACAGGGGTAAACTATGGCTACACCTTC.

This chain joins TRBV29-1 and TRBJ1-2, with D perhaps TRBD1 (5 bases). The V gene lost 3 bases and the J gene lost 6 bases, with 14 bases spanning the gap. This CDR3 region has 13 residues. Germline-derived CDR1 and CDR2 are SQVTM and ANQGSEA. In nucleotides, the CDR3 is TGCAGCGTTGACAGGGAGGGAGGGCATGGCTACACCTTC. It encodes CSVDREGGHGYTF.

The rearrangement links TRBV14 to TRBJ1-1, with D unclear. Trimming took 1 base from V and 1 from J, leaving 7 bases between them. The CDR3 spans 14 residues. Germline assignment: CDR1 SGHDN and CDR2 FVKESK. The CDR3 region is CASSQVTGNTEAFF. The CDR3 coding sequence is TGTGCCAGCAGCCAAGTCACGGGGAACACTGAAGCTTTCTTT.

The chain couples TRBV6-6 to TRBJ2-2, with D perhaps TRBD2 (6 bases). Trimming removed 0 bases at V and 3 bases at J, with 8 bases between. This CDR3 region has 15 residues. The germline CDR1 and CDR2 sequences are MNHNY and SVGAGI (reference sequence). The CDR3 protein is CASSYSGEDTGELFF. CDR3 DNA sequence: TGTGCCAGCAGTTACTCTGGGGAGGACACCGGGGAGCTGTTTTTT.

This clone was detected once. This chain uses TRBV28 with TRBJ1-5, with 8 bases lining up with TRBD1. The CDR3 covers 15 residues. Losses at the gene ends were 3 bases for V and 2 bases for J; bases not matched to a gene: 3. Germline lookup yields CDR1 MDHEN and CDR2 SYDVKM. The CDR3 bases are TGTGCCAGCAGTTTTATGGGACAGGGCAATCAGCCCCAGCATTTT. Amino acids: CASSFMGQGNQPQHF.